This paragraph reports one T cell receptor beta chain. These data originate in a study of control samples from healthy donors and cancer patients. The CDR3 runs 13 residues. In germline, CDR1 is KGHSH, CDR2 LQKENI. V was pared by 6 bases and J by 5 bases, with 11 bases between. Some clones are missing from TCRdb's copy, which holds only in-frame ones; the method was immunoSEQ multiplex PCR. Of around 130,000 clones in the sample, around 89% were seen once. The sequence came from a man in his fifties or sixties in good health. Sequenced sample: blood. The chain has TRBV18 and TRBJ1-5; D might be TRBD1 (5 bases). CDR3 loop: CASSISRDQPQHF. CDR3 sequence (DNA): TGTGCCAGCTCGATAAGCAGGGATCAGCCCCAGCATTTT.